This T cell receptor (beta chain) was recorded in a study of T cell repertoires in cytomegalovirus infection. Turning to the study itself: Public TCR beta signature analysis indicated the presence of both CMV infection and matching HLA type.

J gave up 6 bases and V 5 bases, and 3 bases lay outside the gene matches. CDR1 and CDR2 from the germline V gene are MDHEN and SYDVKM. CDR3 length equals 12 residues. To note about this clonotype: Its cognate antigen is unknown.

TCRdb reprocessed the reads with MiXCR, giving one entry per CDR3 protein. The data show 200,000 or so distinct CDR3 sequences, with 15% to 20% seen just once and less than 3.5% held by the top ten. Findings and limits, study-wide: Individuals carrying CMV plus the relevant HLA were identified by cumulative frequency of public TCR beta families. Dominating the ex vivo response were HLA-C-restricted CMV-specific TCR beta clonotypes.

The rearrangement uses TRBV28 and TRBJ2-7; TRBD1 matches 8 bases. The clonotype comes from a human donor in good health (CMV status not recorded). Some clones in this sample may be carry-over from other donors' samples. The sequencing input was PBMCs. The CDR3 spells CASSRTGGEQYF. The CDR3 nucleotides read TGTGCCAGCAGTCGTACAGGGGGCGAGCAGTACTTC.